What follows is one T cell receptor beta chain and its context. The record originates from a study of blood T cell repertoires in COVID-19. Sequencing was performed with immunoSEQ multiplex PCR; in TCRdb, only in-frame clones are kept and a portion is missing. The table lists 30,000 to 40,000 clones, approximately 86% of them singletons. The CDR3 has 13 amino acids. Trimming removed 6 bases at V and 6 bases at J, with 11 bases between. The germline V gene encodes CDR1 MNHEY and CDR2 SVGAGI. This sequence originates from a woman at least 80 years old with active or convalescent COVID-19. The chain uses TRBV6-5 and TRBJ2-2; D is uncertain. The sequenced sample consisted of peripheral blood. CDR3 sequence (DNA): TGTGCCAGCAGCCCCGTTGAGGCCGGGGAGCTGTTTTTT. Translating gives CASSPVEAGELFF.